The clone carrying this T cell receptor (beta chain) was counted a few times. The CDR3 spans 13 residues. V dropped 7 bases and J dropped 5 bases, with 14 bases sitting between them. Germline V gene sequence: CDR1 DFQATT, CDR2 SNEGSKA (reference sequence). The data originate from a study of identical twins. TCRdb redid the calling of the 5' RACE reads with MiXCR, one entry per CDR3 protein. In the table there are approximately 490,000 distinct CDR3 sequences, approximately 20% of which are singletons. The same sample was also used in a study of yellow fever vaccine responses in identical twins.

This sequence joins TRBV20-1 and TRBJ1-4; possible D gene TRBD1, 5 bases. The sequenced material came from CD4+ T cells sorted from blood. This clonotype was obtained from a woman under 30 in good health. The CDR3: CSGRGGVNEKLFF. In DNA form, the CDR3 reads TGCAGTGGTCGCGGGGGAGTCAATGAAAAACTGTTTTTT.